The 6 T cell receptor beta chains below all came from one sample that was sequenced in a study of molecular identifiers for immune sequencing clone quantification. TCRdb independently ran MiXCR on the PCR reads; one entry per CDR3 protein. The table lists over 65,000 distinct CDR3 sequences, roughly 25% of them singletons. The sequenced sample consisted of naive CD8+ T cells from blood, with Jurkat cell RNA spiked in. Subset reported: FACS-sorted CD8+CD4-CCR7+CD45RA+ naive T cells. The receptors originated from a human donor in good health. Some libraries in this study had Jurkat cell RNA spiked in.

The chain uses TRBV9 and TRBJ2-2; tentatively, D is TRBD1 (6 bases). Germline V CDR1 and CDR2: SGDLS, YYNGEE. The length of the CDR3 is 16 residues. Between the trimmed V and J ends, which lost 4 bases and 6 bases, there was a span of 19 bases. In DNA, the CDR3 is TGTGCCAGCAGCCCGGACCCTCAGGGGAGAGCCGGGGAGCTGTTTTTT. Translated: CASSPDPQGRAGELFF.

This clonotype occurred once. The chain couples TRBV3-1 to TRBJ2-3; 12 bases align to TRBD2. Germline V gene lookup returns CDR1 LGHDT and CDR2 YNNKEL (reference sequence). This CDR3 has 18 amino acids. The V gene end was trimmed by 1 base and the J gene end by 2 bases; junction bases not matched to a gene: 7. The CDR3 spells CASSQGGLAGINTDTQYF. CDR3 coding DNA: TGTGCCAGCAGCCAAGGAGGACTAGCGGGAATCAACACAGATACGCAGTATTTT.

Details on this clonotype: A much bigger clone sits one base away, suggesting this may be a read error. Because it lacks the conserved phenylalanine or tryptophan at the end, this CDR3 is likely a read error. The V call is TRBV5-1, the J call TRBJ2-5; tentatively, D is TRBD1 (7 bases). The V end lost 4 bases, the J end lost 5 bases, and 18 bases lay between the germline ends. The germline V gene has CDR1 SGHRS and CDR2 YFSETQ. This CDR3 has 15 amino acids. CDR3 nucleotide sequence: TGCGCCAGCAGCCTGGAGGGGGCGGCAGGCGAGACCCAGTACTCC. Its translation is CASSLEGAAGETQYS.

A few counts support this clonotype. V and J are TRBV7-6 and TRBJ1-5, with TRBD1 as a possible D gene (5 bases). V lost 5 bases to trimming and J lost 10 bases, with 15 bases between them. There are 13 residues in the CDR3. Germline CDR1 reads SGHVS; CDR2 reads FNYEAQ. The CDR3 sequence: CASSHGGNQPQHF. The CDR3 coding sequence is TGTGCCAGCAGCCATGGGGGGAACCAACCCCAGCATTTT.

Worth noting for this clonotype: This may arise from a read error, as a much more abundant clone is one base away. The chain has TRBV5-1 and TRBJ2-7; D is uncertain. The CDR3 has 15 amino acids. The germline V and J ends were trimmed by 5 bases and 4 bases, with 19 bases remaining between them. Germline CDR1 and CDR2: SGHRS and YFSETQ. The CDR3 nucleotides read TGCGCCAGCAGGACTGCGTTCACCCCGGAATACGAGCAGTACTTC. This gives the protein CASRTAFTPEYEQYF.

This clonotype was seen only a few times. The CDR3 spells CSAREPGTSRTPAAQYF. The CDR3 coding sequence is TGCAGTGCTAGAGAACCCGGGACTAGCCGTACCCCGGCAGCGCAGTATTTT. The V gene is TRBV20-1, the J gene TRBJ2-3; TRBD2 aligns across 9 bases. Germline loops: CDR1 DFQATT, CDR2 SNEGSKA (reference sequence). The CDR3 is 17 amino acids. V trimming: 0 bases; J trimming: 10 bases; junction bases outside the gene matches: 17.